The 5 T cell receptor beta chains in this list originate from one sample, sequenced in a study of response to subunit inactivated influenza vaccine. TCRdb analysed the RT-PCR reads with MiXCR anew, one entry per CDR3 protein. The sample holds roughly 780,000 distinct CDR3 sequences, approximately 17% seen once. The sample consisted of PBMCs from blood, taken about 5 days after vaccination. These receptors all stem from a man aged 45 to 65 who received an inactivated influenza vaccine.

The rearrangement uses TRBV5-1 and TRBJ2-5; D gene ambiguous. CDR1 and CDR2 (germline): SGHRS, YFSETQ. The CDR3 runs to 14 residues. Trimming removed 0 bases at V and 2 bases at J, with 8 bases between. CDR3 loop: CASSLGENQETQYF. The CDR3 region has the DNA TGCGCCAGCAGCTTGGGAGAGAATCAAGAGACCCAGTACTTC.

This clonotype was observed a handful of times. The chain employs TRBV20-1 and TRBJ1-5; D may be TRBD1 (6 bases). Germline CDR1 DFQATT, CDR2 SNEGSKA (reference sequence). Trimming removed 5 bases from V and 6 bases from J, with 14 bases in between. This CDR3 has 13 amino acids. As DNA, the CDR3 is TGCAGTGCTCCTACAGGGCCTGCTCAGCCCCAGCATTTT. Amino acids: CSAPTGPAQPQHF.

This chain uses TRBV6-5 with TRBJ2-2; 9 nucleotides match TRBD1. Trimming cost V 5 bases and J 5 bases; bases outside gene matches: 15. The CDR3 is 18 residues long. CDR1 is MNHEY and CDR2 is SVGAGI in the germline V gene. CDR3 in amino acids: CASSHLPPGTGRTGELFF. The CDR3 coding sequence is TGTGCCAGCAGTCACCTACCGCCCGGGACAGGGCGGACCGGGGAGCTGTTTTTT.

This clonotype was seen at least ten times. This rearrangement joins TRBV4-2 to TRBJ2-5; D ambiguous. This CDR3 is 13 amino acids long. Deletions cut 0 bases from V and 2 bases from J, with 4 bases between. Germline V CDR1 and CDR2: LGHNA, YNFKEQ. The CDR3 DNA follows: TGTGCCAGCAGCCAAGACGGGCAAGAGACCCAGTACTTC. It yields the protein CASSQDGQETQYF.

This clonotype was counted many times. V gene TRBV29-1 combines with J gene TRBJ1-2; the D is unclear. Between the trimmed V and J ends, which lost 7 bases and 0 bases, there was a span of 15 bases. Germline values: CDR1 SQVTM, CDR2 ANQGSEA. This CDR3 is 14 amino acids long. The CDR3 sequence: CSAPGPSANYGYTF. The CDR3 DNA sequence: TGCAGCGCCCCTGGACCCTCTGCTAACTATGGCTACACCTTC.